This TCR beta chain stems from a study of blood T cells in healthy people across ages. Trimming pared 1 base from V and 5 bases from J, leaving 13 bases between. Germline V CDR1 and CDR2: SGHDT, YYEEEE. CDR3 length: 14 amino acids. A J-beta primer mix and a sample-barcoded 5' primer were used in a second PCR of about 7 to 12 cycles. MiXCR, applied by TCRdb to the 5' RACE reads, yields one record per CDR3 protein. The sample lists around 1,500,000 distinct CDR3 sequences, over 25% seen once, with 7% to 9% in the top ten. The rearrangement links TRBV5-6 to TRBJ2-7, with D perhaps matching TRBD2 (5 bases). The sequence derives from a woman aged 25 to 39 in good health. The sample was blood. In nucleotides, the CDR3 is TGTGCCAGCAGCTTGTTAGCGCCTGGGAACGAGCAGTACTTC. It yields the protein CASSLLAPGNEQYF.